The clone carrying this T cell receptor (beta chain) was picked up a small number of times. This sample is drawn from a study of shared T cell receptors in the human thymus. Measured with immunoSEQ multiplex PCR; TCRdb has only the in-frame clones, and not every one. This table has about 660,000 clones, around 87% appearing once. This sample also appeared in a second study, on human thymus T cells.

Sequenced material: thymocytes. The receptor was isolated from a boy younger than two with a congenital heart defect.

The chain's CDR3 is CASNHRQGTEAFF. CDR3 DNA sequence: TGTGCCAGCAACCACCGACAGGGAACTGAAGCTTTCTTT. The chain uses TRBV6-5 and TRBJ1-1; 7 nucleotides match TRBD1. Germline V lookup: CDR1 MNHEY, CDR2 SVGAGI. This CDR3 spans 13 amino acids. V dropped 7 bases and J dropped 5; count of bases not matched to a gene: 7.